This T cell receptor beta chain was recovered during a study of T-cell reconstitution after alpha-beta-depleted transplantation in children. V lost 7 bases to trimming and J lost 0 bases, with 23 bases between them. The CDR3 sequence is 17 residues long. The V gene's germline CDR1 is SGHRS and CDR2 YFSETQ. The study, taken as a whole, reports: After transplant, high TCRbeta diversity at day 60 in some patients arose from surviving recipient T cells and thymic progenitors. T-cell counts and diversity at one year post-transplant came mainly from newly produced T cells.

During its preparation, the TCRbeta library received unique molecular identifiers. TCRdb redid the calling of the PCR reads with MiXCR, one entry per CDR3 protein. The sample lists hundreds of thousands of distinct CDR3 sequences, roughly 15% occurring once. This clonotype was seen a few times. Its target is not known. This chain joins TRBV5-1 and TRBJ2-7, with D tentatively TRBD1 (5 bases). The source of this sequence is a boy younger than two who had a stem cell transplant for Wiskott-Aldrich syndrome, so the T cells may come from the graft donor. The specimen was PBMCs, mostly from graft donor cells, collected 360 days after TCRalphabeta/CD19-depleted stem cell transplant. The CDR3 is CASALETAPKPSYEQYF. DNA of the CDR3: TGCGCCAGCGCCCTTGAGACAGCCCCGAAACCCTCCTACGAGCAGTACTTC.